This T cell receptor beta chain was obtained from a study of cytomegalovirus exposure and HLA in healthy donors. This CDR3 has 11 residues. Deletions cut 6 bases from V and 6 bases from J, with 9 bases between. The V gene's germline CDR1 is LNHDA and CDR2 SQIVND (reference sequence). Primers: 60 Vbeta forward and 13 Jbeta reverse. This table comes from immunoSEQ multiplex PCR, and its TCRdb copy is limited to in-frame clones, with some not included. The sample lists about 250,000 clones, approximately 78% seen once, with around 0.45% in the top ten. General study results and limits: A list of roughly 160 TCR beta chains associated with cytomegalovirus was given. Usually a TCR sequence was rare, but some public TCRs were found in many donors.

As to this clone: Its antigen is as yet unknown.

V gene TRBV19 combines with J gene TRBJ2-7; no firm D call. Sequenced sample: PBMCs. This TCR was recovered from a boy aged 5-17 years in good health and CMV-seronegative. The CDR3 sequence is CASSLGSEQYF. The CDR3 DNA follows: TGTGCCAGTAGCTTGGGCTCCGAGCAGTACTTC.